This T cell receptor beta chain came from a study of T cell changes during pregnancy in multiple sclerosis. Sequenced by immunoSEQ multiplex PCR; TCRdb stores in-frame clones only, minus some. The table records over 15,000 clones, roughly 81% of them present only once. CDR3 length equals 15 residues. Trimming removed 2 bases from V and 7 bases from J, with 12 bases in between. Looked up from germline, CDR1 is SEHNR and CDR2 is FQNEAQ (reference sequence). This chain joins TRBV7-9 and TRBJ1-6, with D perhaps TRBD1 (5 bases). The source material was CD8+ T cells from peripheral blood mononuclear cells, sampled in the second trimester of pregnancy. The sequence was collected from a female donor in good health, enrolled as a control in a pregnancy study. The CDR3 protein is CASSLWDGGNSPLHF. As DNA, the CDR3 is TGTGCCAGCAGCTTATGGGACGGGGGGAATTCACCCCTCCACTTT.